This entry features one T cell receptor (beta chain) sequence. Antigen unknown. The data are from a study of shared clonotypes between healthy human individuals. Notes on the study in general: In general, naive subsets displayed greater estimated richness than memory subsets did.

Germline CDR1 reads SGHRS; CDR2 reads YFSETQ. The CDR3 covers 16 residues. V shed 0 bases and J 5 bases; nucleotides not matched to a gene: 4. Clones were read by immunoSEQ multiplex PCR, and TCRdb kept only the in-frame ones, dropping some. The data show under 1,100,000 clones, 65% to 80% seen once. This clonotype was sampled from a man aged 18 to 30 in good health. Input material: memory CD4+ T cells sorted from blood. The subset is: CD45RA-negative fraction. This sequence joins TRBV5-1 and TRBJ2-1, with 11 nucleotides matching TRBD2. In DNA form, the CDR3 reads TGCGCCAGCAGCTTGGGAGGGACTAGCGGCCACAATGAGCAGTTCTTC. This encodes CASSLGGTSGHNEQFF.